The 20 T cell receptor beta chains reported below all come from one sample, sequenced in a study of STAT5B mutations in CD4+ large granular lymphocyte leukemia. Profiling relied on immunoSEQ multiplex PCR, and the TCRdb table lists in-frame clones only, not all of them. The sample shows 30,000 to 35,000 clones, 88% of them seen only once. Sequencing was carried out using CD4+ T cells from blood buffy coats. Every receptor here comes from a human donor in good health.

This chain links TRBV11-3 with TRBJ2-7; D may be TRBD2 (6 bases). Germline V lookup: CDR1 SGHNT, CDR2 YENEEA. V dropped 5 bases and J dropped 4 bases, with 6 bases sitting between them. This CDR3 region has 11 residues. Here the CDR3 reads CASSGGYEQYF. The CDR3 DNA follows: TGTGCCAGCAGCGGAGGGTACGAGCAGTACTTC.

The chain couples TRBV6-5 to TRBJ2-3, with D perhaps matching TRBD1 (6 bases). Trimming stripped 0 bases from V and 3 bases from J, with 13 bases between. The CDR3 sequence is 16 residues long. Germline V gene data show CDR1 as MNHEY and CDR2 as SVGAGI. The CDR3 spells CASSYSYEGTTDTQYF. The DNA of the CDR3 is TGTGCCAGCAGTTACTCGTATGAGGGGACAACAGATACGCAGTATTTT.

This chain links TRBV4-1 with TRBJ2-2, with TRBD2 matching over 9 bases. J gave up 1 base and V 4 bases, and 16 bases lay outside the gene matches. CDR3 length equals 20 residues. CDR1 is MGHRA and CDR2 is YSYEKL in the germline V gene. Here the CDR3 DNA reads TGCGCCAGCAGCCCGCTTGGGACTAGCCTCCGGGAGGGGAACACCGGGGAGCTGTTTTTT. Amino acids: CASSPLGTSLREGNTGELFF.

The rearrangement uses TRBV7-8 and TRBJ2-1, with 12 bases fitting TRBD2. The CDR3 is made up of 16 amino acids. Germline CDR1 and CDR2: SGHVS and FQNEAQ. Trimming at V came to 5 bases and at J to 6 bases, leaving 8 bases not matched to a gene. CDR3 region: CASSGYTSGRINEQFF. CDR3 in DNA: TGTGCCAGCAGCGGATACACTAGCGGGAGGATCAATGAGCAGTTCTTC.

This rearrangement joins TRBV5-8 to TRBJ1-5; a possible D gene is TRBD1 (6 bases). CDR1 and CDR2 from the germline V gene are SGHTS and YDEGEE. The CDR3 loop spans 15 amino acids. The V end was cut by 6 bases, the J end by 2 bases, with 15 bases between. The CDR3, as DNA: TGTGCCAGCACCCCGTGGGGGGGCGGCAATCAGCCCCAGCATTTT. Amino acids: CASTPWGGGNQPQHF.

The rearrangement joins TRBV6-5 to TRBJ2-1, with unresolved D. From germline, CDR1 is MNHEY and CDR2 SVGAGI. V was shortened by 6 bases and J by 13 bases, with 19 bases between the two germline ends. This CDR3 region has 13 residues. CDR3 residues: CASSPLSTLPQFF. CDR3 nucleotides: TGTGCCAGCAGCCCCCTATCGACGCTCCCTCAGTTCTTC.

This chain joins TRBV10-3 and TRBJ1-4, with 7 bases aligning to TRBD1. Germline V gives CDR1 ENHRY, CDR2 SYGVKD. J gave up 8 bases and V 8 bases, and 8 bases lay outside the gene matches. The CDR3 runs 13 residues. CDR3 sequence: CAISDRVGEKLFF. CDR3 nucleotides: TGTGCCATCTCCGACAGGGTAGGAGAAAAACTGTTTTTT.

The chain recombines TRBV30 with TRBJ1-1, with D hard to call. Germline values: CDR1 GTSNPN, CDR2 SVGIG (reference sequence). Trimming removed 2 bases at V and 0 bases at J, with 7 bases between. This CDR3 has 13 residues. Here the CDR3 DNA reads TGTGCCTGGAGTATTGGGGTGAACACTGAAGCTTTCTTT. Its translation is CAWSIGVNTEAFF. Full variable domain (remainder filled in from reference TRBV30 and TRBJ1-1): SQTIHQWPATLVQPVGSPLSLECTVEGTSNPNLYWYRQAAGRGLQLLFYSVGIGQISSEVPQNLSASRPQDRQFILSSKKLLLSDSGFYLCAWSIGVNTEAFFGQGTRLTVV.

In this sample, this clone turned up once. The chain carries TRBV2 and TRBJ1-3, with D tentatively TRBD1 (5 bases). The V gene lost 9 bases and the J gene lost 2 bases, with 11 bases spanning the gap. CDR1 is SNHLY and CDR2 is FYNNEI in the germline V gene. This CDR3 has 13 residues. This CDR3 is CARSGPAGNTIYF. The CDR3 DNA sequence: TGTGCCAGATCGGGACCGGCTGGAAACACCATATATTTT.

The gene calls are TRBV6-5 and TRBJ1-6; D is undetermined. The CDR3 covers 12 residues. With 3 bases removed from V and 8 bases from J, the gap between germline ends came to 5 bases. Germline CDR1 and CDR2: MNHEY and SVGAGI. As DNA, the CDR3 is TGTGCCAGCAGTTATAAGCATTCACCCCTCCACTTT. It translates to CASSYKHSPLHF.

In this sample, this clone turned up a few times. This chain uses TRBV4-2 with TRBJ2-7; a possible D gene is TRBD2 (6 bases). The germline gives CDR1 LGHNA, CDR2 YNFKEQ. This CDR3 region has 14 residues. The V end lost 3 bases, the J end lost 2 bases, and 11 bases lay between the germline ends. This chain's CDR3 is CASSQREGPYEQYF. The CDR3 DNA is TGTGCCAGCAGCCAGCGGGAAGGACCCTACGAGCAGTACTTC.

CDR3: CASSENPLAGYNEQFF. DNA of the CDR3: TGCGCCAGCAGTGAGAATCCCCTAGCGGGGTACAATGAGCAGTTCTTC. This sequence joins TRBV10-1 and TRBJ2-1; TRBD2 agrees at 9 bases. V gave up 2 bases and J gave up 4 bases; unmatched junction bases: 6. CDR3 size: 16 residues. The V gene's germline CDR1 is WNHNN and CDR2 SYGVQD (reference sequence).

V gene TRBV9 combines with J gene TRBJ2-5; D is undetermined. CDR3 length: 16 residues. V gave up 0 bases and J gave up 2 bases, with 14 bases separating them. CDR1 SGDLS and CDR2 YYNGEE come from the germline V gene. Here the CDR3 DNA reads TGTGCCAGCAGCGTAGTTGGATTAGCAGATCAAGAGACCCAGTACTTC. As protein: CASSVVGLADQETQYF.

This clone was seen a few times. The chain joins TRBV5-1 to TRBJ1-2; no reliable D call. CDR3 size: 12 residues. The germline gives CDR1 SGHRS, CDR2 YFSETQ. Trimming left V 4 bases short and J 3 bases short, with 7 bases between. The CDR3 loop reads CASSEGDYGYTF. The CDR3 DNA reads TGCGCCAGCAGCGAGGGTGACTATGGCTACACCTTC. The full variable domain, in which reference TRBV5-1 and TRBJ1-2 provide the parts outside the CDR3, is KAGVTQTPRYLIKTRGQQVTLSCSPISGHRSVSWYQQTPGQGLQFLFEYFSETQRNKGNFPGRFSGRQFSNSRSEMNVSTLELGDSALYLCASSEGDYGYTFGSGTRLTVV.

This clone was observed a few times. The chain couples TRBV18 to TRBJ1-5; 8 nucleotides align to TRBD1. J was trimmed by 4 bases and V by 3 bases; bases with no gene match: 5. Germline V gene lookup returns CDR1 KGHSH and CDR2 LQKENI. This CDR3 has 15 amino acids. CDR3 in DNA: TGTGCCAGCTCACCCCAGGGGGCGAATAATCAGCCCCAGCATTTT. This gives the protein CASSPQGANNQPQHF. Variable domain in full (rest from reference TRBV18 and TRBJ1-5): NAGVMQNPRHLVRRRGQEARLRCSPMKGHSHVYWYRQLPEEGLKFMVYLQKENIIDESGMPKERFSAEFPKEGPSILRIQQVVRGDSAAYFCASSPQGANNQPQHFGDGTRLSIL.

This rearrangement joins TRBV27 to TRBJ1-4; a weak D match, TRBD1 (6 bases). Trimming took 4 bases from V and 0 from J, leaving 12 bases between them. This CDR3 is 16 amino acids long. From germline, CDR1 is MNHEY and CDR2 SMNVEV (reference sequence). The CDR3 sequence is CASSSRTAPTNEKLFF. The CDR3 DNA reads as TGTGCCAGCAGTTCTCGGACAGCCCCAACTAATGAAAAACTGTTTTTT.

V and J are TRBV4-3 and TRBJ1-1; 7 bases align to TRBD1. The ends lost 0 bases at V and 11 bases at J; junction bases unmatched: 12. This CDR3 has 15 residues. Germline-derived CDR1 and CDR2 are LGHNA and YSLEER. CDR3 region: CASSQDQGGGELAFF. CDR3 coding DNA: TGCGCCAGCAGCCAAGATCAAGGAGGGGGCGAACTGGCTTTCTTT.

The chain uses TRBV4-2 and TRBJ2-4; 11 nucleotides align to TRBD2. The ends lost 0 bases at V and 0 bases at J; junction bases unmatched: 7. The CDR3 extends over 19 amino acids. Looked up from germline, CDR1 is LGHNA and CDR2 is YNFKEQ. CDR3 loop: CASSQEGLAGGLAKNIQYF. For the CDR3, the DNA is TGTGCCAGCAGCCAAGAAGGGCTAGCGGGAGGATTAGCCAAAAACATTCAGTACTTC.

This clone was observed a handful of times. This rearrangement joins TRBV19 to TRBJ2-7; 8 nucleotides line up with TRBD1. This CDR3 comprises 15 residues. Germline CDR1 reads LNHDA; CDR2 reads SQIVND (reference sequence). Germline trimming cut 6 bases from V and 0 bases from J; bases unmatched to any gene: 7. CDR3 residues: CASSPGTGRSYEQYF. The CDR3 DNA is TGTGCCAGTAGCCCAGGGACAGGTCGCTCCTACGAGCAGTACTTC.

CDR3 nucleotide sequence: TGTGCCAGCAGTTACTCGGGGGTCCTAGAGACCCAGTACTTC. It codes for CASSYSGVLETQYF. The J gene is TRBJ2-5, the V gene TRBV6-5; the D call may be TRBD1 or TRBD2 (5 bases each). The CDR3 contains 14 residues. Trimming left V 0 bases short and J 4 bases short, with 9 bases between. Germline CDR1 and CDR2: MNHEY and SVGAGI.